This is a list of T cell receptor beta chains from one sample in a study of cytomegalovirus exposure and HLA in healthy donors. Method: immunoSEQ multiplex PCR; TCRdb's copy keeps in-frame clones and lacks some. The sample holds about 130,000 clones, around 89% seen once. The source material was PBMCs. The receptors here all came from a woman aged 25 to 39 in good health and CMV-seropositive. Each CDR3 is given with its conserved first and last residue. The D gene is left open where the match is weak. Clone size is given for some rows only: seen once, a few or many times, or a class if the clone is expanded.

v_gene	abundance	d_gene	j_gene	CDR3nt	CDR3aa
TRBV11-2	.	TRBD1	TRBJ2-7	TGTGCCAGCAGCTTATATAGGGGGCGGGCACCCTACGAGCAGTACTTC	CASSLYRGRAPYEQYF
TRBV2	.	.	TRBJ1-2	TGTGCCAGCAGCCGAGGGATTAACTATGGCTACACCTTC	CASSRGINYGYTF
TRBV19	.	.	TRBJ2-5	TGTGCCAGTAGTATTAGCCAGGGAGAGACCCAGTACTTC	CASSISQGETQYF
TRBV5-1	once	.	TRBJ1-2	TGCGCCAGCAGCCCCGGGACACTTAACTATGGCTACACCTTC	CASSPGTLNYGYTF
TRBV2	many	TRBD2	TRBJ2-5	TGTGCCAGCAGTGTGGGACTAGCGGGAAAAGAGACCCAGTACTTC	CASSVGLAGKETQYF
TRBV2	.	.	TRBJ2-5	TGTGCCAGCAGGGGGGCCCCCGGGACCCAGTACTTC	CASRGAPGTQYF
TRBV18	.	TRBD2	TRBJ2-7	TGTGCCAGCTCAACTCTCCGACTAGCGGGAGGCGACTTGATAAACGAGCAGTACTTC	CASSTLRLAGGDLINEQYF
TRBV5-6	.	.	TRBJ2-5	TGTGCCAGCAGCCATGACAACCAAGAGACCCAGTACTTC	CASSHDNQETQYF
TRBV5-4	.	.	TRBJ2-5	TGTGCCAGCAGCACGGGGGAGACCCAGTACTTC	CASSTGETQYF
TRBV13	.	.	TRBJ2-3	TGTGCCAGCAGCTTACCAGGGGTTACAGATACGCAGTATTTT	CASSLPGVTDTQYF
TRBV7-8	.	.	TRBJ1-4	TGTGCCAGCAGCTTATATAAGGGGGTCGGGGCTAATGAAAAACTGTTTTTT	CASSLYKGVGANEKLFF
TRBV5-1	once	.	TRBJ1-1	TGCGCCAGCAGCTTGGCCCCGACAGGGAACACTGAAGCTTTCTTT	CASSLAPTGNTEAFF
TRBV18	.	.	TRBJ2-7	TGTGCCAGCTCACTGCAGGGGGAGGCTCGATACGAGCAGTACTTC	CASSLQGEARYEQYF
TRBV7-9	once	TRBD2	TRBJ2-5	TGTGCCAGCAGCAGCTGGACTAGCGAGGGGGAGACCCAGTACTTC	CASSSWTSEGETQYF
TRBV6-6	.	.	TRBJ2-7	TGTGCCAGCAGTTACAAAGAAACAGGGTCGGACGAGCAGTACTTC	CASSYKETGSDEQYF
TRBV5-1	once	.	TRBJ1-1	TGCGCCAGCAGCTCTATCCGGGGAAACACTGAAGCTTTCTTT	CASSSIRGNTEAFF
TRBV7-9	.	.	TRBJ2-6	TGTGCCAGCAGATCACAGGGTGCTGGGGCCAACGTCCTGACTTTC	CASRSQGAGANVLTF
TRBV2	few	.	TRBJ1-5	TGTGCCAGCAGTGAGGCCAACAATCAGCCCCAGCATTTT	CASSEANNQPQHF
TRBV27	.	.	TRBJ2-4	TGTGCCAGCAGTTCCCTCGAACAGGAATACATTCAGTACTTC	CASSSLEQEYIQYF
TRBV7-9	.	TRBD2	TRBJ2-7	TGTGCCAGCAGCCCAGATGTCCTAGCGGGAGTTTCCTACGAGCAGTACTTC	CASSPDVLAGVSYEQYF
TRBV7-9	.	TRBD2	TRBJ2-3	TGTGCCAGCAGCCGTGGGACTAGCGGCTACACAGATACGCAGTATTTT	CASSRGTSGYTDTQYF
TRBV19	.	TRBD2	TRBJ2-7	TGTGCCAGTAGTACCCCGGGACTAAAAGCCGAGCAGTACTTC	CASSTPGLKAEQYF
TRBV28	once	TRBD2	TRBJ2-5	TGTGCCAGCAGTAATCGACTAGCGGGGGAGGAGACCCAGTACTTC	CASSNRLAGEETQYF
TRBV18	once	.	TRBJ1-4	TGTGCCAGCTCACCACCACTAGGGCGTGATGAAAAACTGTTTTTT	CASSPPLGRDEKLFF
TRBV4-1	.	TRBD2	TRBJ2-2	TGCGCCAGCAGCCAAGGAAGCAGCGGGGGGGCTGGAACCGGGGAGCTGTTTTTT	CASSQGSSGGAGTGELFF
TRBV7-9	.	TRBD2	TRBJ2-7	TGTGCCAGCAGCTCACCGGCGGGAGACTCCTACGAGCAGTACTTC	CASSSPAGDSYEQYF
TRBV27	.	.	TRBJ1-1	TGTGCCAGCAGTTCGTCCACTGAAGCTTTCTTT	CASSSSTEAFF
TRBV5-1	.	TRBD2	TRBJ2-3	TGCGCCAGCAGCTTGTTTGCGGCTAGCGGGAGTTCAGATACGCAGTATTTT	CASSLFAASGSSDTQYF
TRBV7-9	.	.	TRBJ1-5	TGTGCCAGCAGCTGGGGCGATCAGCCCCAGCATTTT	CASSWGDQPQHF
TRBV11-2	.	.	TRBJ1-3	TGTGCCAGCAGATACGACAGATTCCATTTAGGAAACACCATATATTTT	CASRYDRFHLGNTIYF
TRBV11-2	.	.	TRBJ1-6	TGTGCCAGCAGCCCGACAATAAGCTCCTATAATTCACCCCTCCACTTT	CASSPTISSYNSPLHF